The table lists the clone carrying this T cell receptor beta chain with a count of one. The data belong to a study of CD8+ T cells in alopecia areata. Study information: Severity scoring for treated patients was based on the percentage of affected scalp area.

Investigators isolated RNA and reverse transcribed it into cDNA to act as the sequencing template. Data came from immunoSEQ multiplex PCR; TCRdb stores just in-frame clones and leaves some out. The table lists more than 95,000 clones, 58% of them singletons. Treatment meaning: oral pan-JAK inhibitor, 5-10 mg twice daily. Samples from alopecia areata patients were lesional scalp punch biopsies and peripheral blood. Germline lookup yields CDR1 SQVTM and CDR2 ANQGSEA. Trimming removed 0 bases from V and 6 bases from J; junction bases left unmatched: 8. This CDR3 is built from 15 residues. The sequence came from a human donor with alopecia areata. The chain carries TRBV29-1 and TRBJ2-1; 7 nucleotides agree with TRBD2. Sequencing was performed on CD8+ T cells sorted from blood, taken at week 4, from a patient treated with tofacitinib. CDR3 coding DNA: TGCAGCGTTGAAGAGTGGGAGCGCGGGGGCAATGAGCAGTTCTTC. It specifies CSVEEWERGGNEQFF.